The 22 T cell receptor beta chains below come from one sample, sequenced in a study of T-cell memory formation after mild COVID-19. MiXCR, applied by TCRdb to the 5' RACE reads, yields one record per CDR3 protein. The sample lists about 350,000 distinct CDR3 sequences, around 27% seen once, with approximately 13% in the top ten. Sequenced input: PBMCs or a T cell subset sorted from them (not recorded which). Every receptor here comes from an adult woman who had mild COVID-19 (a few samples of this study predate the infection). Cell type and time point are not known.

Only a few counts were recorded for this clonotype. The rearrangement links TRBV11-2 to TRBJ2-7; 11 bases agree with TRBD2. CDR1 SGHAT and CDR2 FQNNGV come from the germline V gene. V shed 3 bases and J 6 bases; nucleotides not matched to a gene: 13. The CDR3 loop spans 17 amino acids. The CDR3 DNA follows: TGTGCCAGCAGCTTGATAGCGGGAGGGCGCGGAATGAGCGAGCAGTACTTC. Protein sequence: CASSLIAGGRGMSEQYF.

This clonotype has more than one count but fewer than ten. The CDR3: CATSGGGGNNQPQHF. The CDR3 DNA reads as TGTGCCACCAGTGGTGGGGGGGGTAACAATCAGCCCCAGCATTTT. The V call is TRBV24-1, the J call TRBJ1-5, with a tentative D call TRBD1 (5 bases). CDR3 length: 15 residues. Germline-derived CDR1 and CDR2 are KGHDR and SFDVKD. V lost 5 bases to trimming and J lost 3 bases, with 13 bases between them.

This clonotype was seen a few times. The chain carries TRBV5-1 and TRBJ2-5, with TRBD2 matching 8 bases. The germline gives CDR1 SGHRS, CDR2 YFSETQ. J was trimmed by 5 bases and V by 5 bases; bases with no gene match: 11. The CDR3 is made up of 15 amino acids. The CDR3 loop is CASSLTSENWETQYF. CDR3 sequence (DNA): TGCGCCAGCAGTTTGACTAGCGAGAATTGGGAGACCCAGTACTTC.

The chain uses TRBV6-6 and TRBJ2-7, with D perhaps assigned TRBD1 or TRBD2 (6 bases each). Per the germline V gene, CDR1 is MNHNY and CDR2 is SVGAGI (reference sequence). V was pared by 2 bases and J by 2 bases, with 10 bases between. This CDR3 region has 14 residues. Written as DNA, the CDR3 is TGTGCCAGCAGTTACAAGGGGGGCGCCTACGAGCAGTACTTC. Translated, it gives CASSYKGGAYEQYF.

This clonotype was observed a few times. The V gene is TRBV12-3 or TRBV12-4, the J gene TRBJ2-5; D may match TRBD1 or TRBD2 (6 bases each). The V end lost 5 bases, the J end lost 2 bases, and 24 bases lay between the germline ends. This CDR3 has 18 amino acids. CDR3 sequence reads: CASSLQESGWGLQETQYF. The DNA for the CDR3 is TGTGCCAGCAGTCTCCAGGAGAGCGGGTGGGGGCTTCAAGAGACCCAGTACTTC.

This clonotype was picked up a small number of times. The rearrangement uses TRBV3-1 and TRBJ2-7; D is possibly TRBD1 or TRBD2 (5 bases each). Per the germline V gene, CDR1 is LGHDT and CDR2 is YNNKEL (reference sequence). Trimming cost V 2 bases and J 1 base, with 15 bases left between them. The CDR3 loop spans 16 amino acids. The CDR3 here is CASSQWYGAPSYEQYF. The CDR3 DNA sequence: TGTGCCAGCAGCCAATGGTACGGGGCCCCTTCCTACGAGCAGTACTTC.

There are a few counts of this clonotype. The chain employs TRBV11-2 and TRBJ1-1; TRBD1 might be the D (5 bases). Germline CDR1 and CDR2: SGHAT and FQNNGV. The CDR3 contains 14 residues. The V and J ends lost 2 bases and 1 base respectively, with 8 bases between them. CDR3 region: CASSLNGGNTEAFF. For the CDR3, the DNA is TGTGCCAGCAGCTTAAACGGGGGGAACACTGAAGCTTTCTTT.

This clonotype was observed a few times. V is TRBV24-1 and J is TRBJ2-2, with TRBD1 matching 7 bases. CDR3 length: 19 amino acids. J gave up 0 bases and V 0 bases, and 9 bases lay outside the gene matches. From germline, CDR1 is KGHDR and CDR2 SFDVKD. CDR3 sequence reads: CATSDLPLADRPNTGELFF. In nucleotides, the CDR3 is TGTGCCACCAGTGATTTGCCTTTGGCGGACAGGCCGAACACCGGGGAGCTGTTTTTT.

The chain has TRBV6-5 and TRBJ2-1, with D uncertain. In germline, CDR1 is MNHEY, CDR2 SVGAGI. This CDR3 contains 14 residues. Trimming stripped 5 bases from V and 2 bases from J, with 10 bases between. Written as DNA, the CDR3 is TGTGCCAGCAGTCCCAACTCGCCCTACAATGAGCAGTTCTTC. Its protein product is CASSPNSPYNEQFF.

The chain is built from TRBV12-3 or TRBV12-4 and TRBJ2-1; 12 bases map to TRBD2. The trim removed 6 bases at V and 10 bases at J, leaving 4 bases unmatched. The CDR3 has 13 residues. The CDR3 sequence is CASSPGLAGEQFF. The CDR3 bases are TGTGCCAGCAGCCCTGGACTAGCGGGGGAGCAGTTCTTC.

This rearrangement joins TRBV24-1 to TRBJ2-5; 12 bases align to TRBD2. The germline CDR1 and CDR2 sequences are KGHDR and SFDVKD. V dropped 4 bases and J dropped 4; count of bases not matched to a gene: 9. This CDR3 comprises 17 residues. The CDR3 bases are TGTGCCACCAGTGACAGAACTAGCGGGAGGTTCGGAGAGACCCAGTACTTC. Translating gives CATSDRTSGRFGETQYF.

This clonotype showed up just a few times. The chain joins TRBV18 to TRBJ2-7; TRBD2 is a possible D gene (5 bases). The V end lost 3 bases, the J end lost 2 bases, and 14 bases lay between the germline ends. From germline, CDR1 is KGHSH and CDR2 LQKENI. There are 15 residues in the CDR3. CDR3 bases: TGTGCCAGCTCACCCCCTCCGGGATTACCCTACGAGCAGTACTTC. Its translation: CASSPPPGLPYEQYF. Full variable domain (outside the CDR3, taken from reference TRBV18 and TRBJ2-7): NAGVMQNPRHLVRRRGQEARLRCSPMKGHSHVYWYRQLPEEGLKFMVYLQKENIIDESGMPKERFSAEFPKEGPSILRIQQVVRGDSAAYFCASSPPPGLPYEQYFGPGTRLTVT.

This clonotype has more than one count but fewer than ten. The chain joins TRBV24-1 to TRBJ2-2; no clear D gene. Germline V gene data show CDR1 as KGHDR and CDR2 as SFDVKD. The length of the CDR3 is 16 residues. The V gene lost 5 bases and the J gene lost 1 base, with 13 bases spanning the gap. The chain's CDR3 is CATSGISGQNTGELFF. DNA for the CDR3: TGTGCCACCAGTGGTATATCCGGGCAGAACACCGGGGAGCTGTTTTTT.

This chain links TRBV7-8 with TRBJ2-7, with 9 nucleotides matching TRBD1. CDR3 length equals 13 residues. After removal of 9 bases from V and 4 bases from J, the junction contained 7 bases not matched to a gene. The V gene's germline CDR1 is SGHVS and CDR2 FQNEAQ. This CDR3 is CASGDRAKYEQYF. The CDR3 DNA sequence: TGTGCCAGTGGGGACAGGGCAAAGTACGAGCAGTACTTC.

The table lists this clonotype with many counts. The chain links TRBV5-1 to TRBJ2-5; perhaps D is TRBD1 or TRBD2 (6 bases each). With 3 bases removed from V and 5 bases from J, the gap between germline ends came to 11 bases. The germline V gene encodes CDR1 SGHRS and CDR2 YFSETQ. This CDR3 contains 13 residues. This CDR3 is CASSWTGAETQYF. In DNA form, the CDR3 reads TGCGCCAGCAGCTGGACGGGGGCCGAGACCCAGTACTTC.

This clonotype appeared a few times. The V gene is TRBV5-1, the J gene TRBJ1-1; D may be TRBD1 (6 bases). The CDR3 has 13 amino acids. The V end lost 4 bases, the J end lost 6 bases, and 13 bases lay between the germline ends. The germline V gene has CDR1 SGHRS and CDR2 YFSETQ. CDR3 residues: CASSAPGDPEAFF. Here the CDR3 DNA reads TGCGCCAGCAGCGCTCCAGGGGACCCTGAAGCTTTCTTT.

This clonotype was observed a few times. The chain combines TRBV24-1 with TRBJ2-3; tentative D call: TRBD1 (6 bases). There are 16 residues in the CDR3. V gave up 4 bases and J gave up 2 bases, with 15 bases separating them. CDR1 KGHDR and CDR2 SFDVKD come from the germline V gene. Here the CDR3 DNA reads TGTGCCACCAGTGAACAGACAGGTTTAGACACAGATACGCAGTATTTT. Amino acid sequence: CATSEQTGLDTDTQYF.

This clonotype was counted between two and nine times. The chain is built from TRBV4-3 and TRBJ2-7; D gene ambiguous. The V and J ends lost 4 bases and 3 bases respectively, with 19 bases between them. This CDR3 contains 16 residues. CDR1 and CDR2 (germline): LGHNA, YSLEER. CDR3 in amino acids: CASSRNWSPDHYEQYF. The CDR3 bases are TGCGCCAGCAGCCGCAACTGGAGCCCCGACCACTACGAGCAGTACTTC.

This clonotype was observed many times. V usage is TRBV5-1 and J usage is TRBJ2-7; TRBD2 aligns across 10 bases. Trimming at V came to 4 bases and at J to 3 bases, leaving 7 bases not matched to a gene. The CDR3 contains 15 residues. Germline V lookup: CDR1 SGHRS, CDR2 YFSETQ. In DNA form, the CDR3 reads TGCGCCAGCAGCAGTGGAGCGGGAGGGGTCTACGAGCAGTACTTC. This sequence encodes CASSSGAGGVYEQYF.

This clonotype was observed a few times. J is TRBJ2-5 and V is TRBV3-1, with D uncertain. Germline CDR1 is LGHDT and CDR2 is YNNKEL (reference sequence). Trimming left V 1 base short and J 4 bases short, with 7 bases between. The CDR3 is 13 amino acids. The CDR3 nucleotides are TGTGCCAGCAGCCAAGTTGGGCTAGAGACCCAGTACTTC. Translated, it gives CASSQVGLETQYF.

This rearrangement joins TRBV10-3 to TRBJ1-2; 7 nucleotides match TRBD1. The CDR3 has 18 amino acids. Germline loops: CDR1 ENHRY, CDR2 SYGVKD. Germline trimming cut 2 bases from V and 2 bases from J; bases unmatched to any gene: 14. The CDR3 protein is CAISEPLSLSTGNYGYTF. The CDR3 DNA reads TGTGCCATCAGTGAGCCCCTCTCACTATCGACAGGGAACTATGGCTACACCTTC.

This rearrangement joins TRBV4-1 to TRBJ2-7; 11 bases agree with TRBD1. This CDR3 contains 17 residues. The germline V gene encodes CDR1 MGHRA and CDR2 YSYEKL. J gave up 0 bases and V 4 bases, and 8 bases lay outside the gene matches. The CDR3 loop is CASSPRTGGVSSYEQYF. The CDR3 DNA is TGCGCCAGCAGCCCGCGGACAGGGGGCGTCTCCTCCTACGAGCAGTACTTC.